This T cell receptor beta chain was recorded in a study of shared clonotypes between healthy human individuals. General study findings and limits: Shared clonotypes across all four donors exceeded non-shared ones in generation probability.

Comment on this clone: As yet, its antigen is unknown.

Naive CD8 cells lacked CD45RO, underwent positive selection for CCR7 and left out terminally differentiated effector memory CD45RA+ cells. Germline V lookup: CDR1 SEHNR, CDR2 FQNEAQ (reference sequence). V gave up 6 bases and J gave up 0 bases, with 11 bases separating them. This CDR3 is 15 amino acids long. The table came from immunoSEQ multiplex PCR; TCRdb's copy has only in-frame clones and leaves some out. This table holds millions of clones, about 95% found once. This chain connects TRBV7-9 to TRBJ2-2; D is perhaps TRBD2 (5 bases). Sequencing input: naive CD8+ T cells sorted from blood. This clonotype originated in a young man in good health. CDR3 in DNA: TGTGCCAGCAGGGGGAGCCTCGCGAACACCGGGGAGCTGTTTTTT. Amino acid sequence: CASRGSLANTGELFF.